Presented here are 29 T cell receptor beta chains from one specimen sequenced in a study of regulatory T cells in long-lasting Graves disease. Building the TCR beta libraries relied on iRepertoire HTBI primers, and CDR3 regions underwent Arm-PCR. TCRdb reanalysed the multiplex PCR reads using MiXCR and keeps one entry per CDR3 protein. The table includes hundreds of thousands of distinct CDR3 sequences, less than 25% detected once. This sample's time point: persistent/refractory GD, antithyroid drugs over 5 years with positive TRAb. The TCR library used RNA extracted from PBMCs. The sequences come from peripheral blood mononuclear cells (PBMCs), collected when the disease was refractory, from a patient treated with antithyroid drugs. Receptor source: a female donor with Graves disease.

As regards this clonotype: This may come from a read error, since a much larger clone is one base off. The chain links TRBV6-9 to TRBJ1-4, with 8 bases that match TRBD1. Germline-derived CDR1 and CDR2 are MNHGY and SVAAGI. The CDR3 length is 19 residues. As DNA, the CDR3 is TGTGCCAGCAGTTACCCGACAACAGGGGGTGATGCAACTAATGAAAGACTGTTTTTT. Protein product: CASSYPTTGGDATNERLFF.

The chain employs TRBV6-1 and TRBJ2-7, with D possibly TRBD1 on 6 matching bases. Trimming pared 5 bases from V and 3 bases from J, leaving 11 bases between. The V gene's germline CDR1 is MNHNS and CDR2 SASEGT. The length of the CDR3 is 13 residues. CDR3 residues: CASSRAGVYEQYF. The CDR3 DNA is TGTGCCAGCAGTCGGGCAGGGGTCTACGAGCAGTACTTC.

There are many counts of this clonotype. V and J are TRBV12-3 or TRBV12-4 and TRBJ2-2; maybe TRBD1 (5 bases). This CDR3 comprises 15 residues. V dropped 1 base and J dropped 4 bases, with 10 bases sitting between them. The CDR3: CASSLGAGPTGELFF. The CDR3 nucleotides read TGTGCCAGCAGTTTAGGGGCAGGGCCCACCGGGGAGCTGTTTTTT.

This clonotype was counted many times. The V and J genes are TRBV30 and TRBJ1-4, with no clear D. V shed 6 bases and J shed 10 bases, with 12 bases lying between them. CDR1 and CDR2 (germline): GTSNPN, SVGIG (reference sequence). The CDR3 is 11 residues long. The CDR3 loop reads CACSRAGKLFF. The CDR3 bases are TGTGCCTGCTCCCGAGCGGGAAAACTGTTTTTT.

This chain joins TRBV5-1 and TRBJ2-7, with 8 positions matching TRBD2. V lost 7 bases and J lost 5; bases outside the gene matches: 11. The germline CDR1 and CDR2 sequences are SGHRS and YFSETQ. This CDR3 comprises 14 residues. The CDR3 DNA follows: TGCGCCAGCGGGGCCAGCGGGAGTGAACACGAGCAGTACTTC. Amino acid sequence: CASGASGSEHEQYF.

This clonotype was detected ten times or more. The chain recombines TRBV5-1 with TRBJ2-7; D gene ambiguous. The CDR3 extends over 14 amino acids. The germline gives CDR1 SGHRS, CDR2 YFSETQ. V was pared by 6 bases and J by 0 bases, with 13 bases between. CDR3 DNA sequence: TGCGCCAGCAAGGTTAGGCTTGGCTCCTACGAGCAGTACTTC. This encodes CASKVRLGSYEQYF.

The table lists this clonotype with many counts. V is TRBV10-3 and J is TRBJ2-7; D could derive from TRBD1 or TRBD2 (7 bases each). V was shortened by 3 bases and J by 9 bases, with 15 bases between the two germline ends. Per germline, CDR1 ENHRY and CDR2 SYGVKD. CDR3 length equals 13 residues. CDR3 sequence reads: CAISESQGRVQYF. For the CDR3, the DNA is TGTGCCATCAGTGAATCACAGGGGAGGGTGCAGTACTTC.

This clonotype was counted a few times. The chain is built from TRBV7-3 and TRBJ2-2; 9 nucleotides match TRBD1. Germline CDR1 reads SGHTA; CDR2 reads FQGTGA. The CDR3 runs to 17 residues. The J segment lost 3 bases and the V segment lost 0 bases, leaving 5 bases of the junction unmatched. CDR3 protein: CASSLTGQGRYTGELFF. The DNA of the CDR3 is TGTGCCAGCAGCTTAACGGGACAGGGCAGGTACACCGGGGAGCTGTTTTTT.

The sample holds many counts of this clonotype. The genes are TRBV28 and TRBJ2-2; no clear D. CDR1 and CDR2 (germline): MDHEN, SYDVKM. V lost 6 bases and J lost 0, with 11 bases in between. This CDR3 has 15 residues. Here the CDR3 reads CASRPRVSNTGELFF. The CDR3, as DNA: TGTGCCAGCAGGCCAAGGGTGTCGAACACCGGGGAGCTGTTTTTT.

This clonotype showed up many times. The chain carries TRBV28 and TRBJ1-6; D is ambiguous. From germline, CDR1 is MDHEN and CDR2 SYDVKM. CDR3 length: 12 residues. Trimming took 8 bases from V and 9 from J, leaving 11 bases between them. The CDR3 nucleotides read TGTGCCAGCGGCCGAGGAGGTTCACCCCTCCACTTT. Encoded protein: CASGRGGSPLHF.

Turning to this clonotype: One base away lies a much larger clone, so this may be a sequencing read error. The chain's CDR3 is CASSPPPRTSGRAHGEQYF. The CDR3 DNA reads as TGTGCCAGCAGCCCTCCTCCCCGGACTAGCGGGAGGGCCCATGGCGAGCAGTACTTC. This chain connects TRBV7-2 to TRBJ2-7, with 15 bases identical to TRBD2. The germline V gene encodes CDR1 SGHTA and CDR2 FQGNSA. This CDR3 is built from 19 residues. The ends lost 5 bases at V and 6 bases at J; junction bases unmatched: 17.

This clonotype has only a few counts. The chain carries TRBV30 and TRBJ1-2, with a tentative D call TRBD1 (6 bases). Trimming pared 6 bases from V and 7 bases from J, leaving 21 bases between. The CDR3 consists of 14 residues. CDR1 and CDR2 from the germline V gene are GTSNPN and SVGIG (reference sequence). The CDR3 reads CACPRMGGLSGYTF. CDR3 DNA sequence: TGTGCCTGCCCCCGTATGGGGGGGCTTAGTGGCTACACCTTC.

This clonotype was seen a few times. The J gene is TRBJ2-1, the V gene TRBV28; 9 nucleotides line up with TRBD1. The CDR3 extends over 13 amino acids. Germline trimming cut 6 bases from V and 10 bases from J; bases unmatched to any gene: 7. Germline CDR1 is MDHEN and CDR2 is SYDVKM. This chain's CDR3 is CASSPQGAGEQFF. The DNA of the CDR3 is TGTGCCAGCAGCCCACAGGGGGCAGGGGAGCAGTTCTTC.

Comment on this clonotype: A much bigger clone sits one base away, suggesting this may be a read error. The chain carries TRBV6-2 or TRBV6-3 and TRBJ2-5; tentatively, D is TRBD1 (5 bases). Germline values: CDR1 MNHEY, CDR2 SVGEGT. This CDR3 has 16 residues. CDR3 in DNA: TGTGCCAGCAGGGGGCCATGGGGCCCGGAACAAGAGACCCTGTACTTC. Its protein is CASRGPWGPEQETLYF.

This clonotype was detected ten times or more. V and J are TRBV6-9 and TRBJ2-7; D is undetermined. Trimming shortened V by 3 bases and J by 0 bases, and 12 bases separated the two germline ends. Germline-derived CDR1 and CDR2 are MNHGY and SVAAGI. The CDR3 runs 15 residues. The CDR3 DNA sequence: TGTGCCAGCAGTTACGGGCAGTTTAGCTCCTACGAGCAGTACTTC. It specifies CASSYGQFSSYEQYF.

The sample holds a few counts of this clonotype. The rearrangement uses TRBV4-3 and TRBJ2-6; the D gene is possibly TRBD2 (6 bases). V lost 4 bases and J lost 1, with 11 bases in between. Germline loops: CDR1 LGHNA, CDR2 YSLEER. The CDR3 length is 16 residues. The DNA of the CDR3 is TGCGCCAGCAGCCGAGGCCGGGGGTCTGGGGCCAACGTCCTGACTTTC. Translated: CASSRGRGSGANVLTF.

This clonotype was observed many times. The CDR3 region has the DNA TGTGCCAGCACCCTCCAGGGCTCGTCGAATTCCTACGAGCAGTACTTC. Translation: CASTLQGSSNSYEQYF. V usage is TRBV28 and J usage is TRBJ2-7, with D possibly matching TRBD1 (5 bases). CDR1 and CDR2 (germline): MDHEN, SYDVKM. This CDR3 comprises 16 residues. With 7 bases removed from V and 1 base from J, the gap between germline ends came to 20 bases.

The rearrangement uses TRBV29-1 and TRBJ2-7, with TRBD2 identical over 8 bases. Germline V gene sequence: CDR1 SQVTM, CDR2 ANQGSEA. Unmatched junction bases numbered 7, after V lost 7 bases and J lost 2 bases. The CDR3 has 13 residues. The CDR3 loop reads CSALRGGTYEQYF. CDR3 coding DNA: TGCAGCGCCCTTCGGGGGGGTACCTACGAGCAGTACTTC.

For this clonotype: At one of its ends the junction is not consistent with the germline gene, which may arise from a read error. V gene TRBV9 combines with J gene TRBJ2-7, with no clear D. The germline V gene has CDR1 SGDLS and CDR2 YYNGEE. The CDR3 is 12 residues long. CDR3 sequence reads: CASSSTFYEQHF. The CDR3 nucleotides are TGTGCCAGCAGCTCAACCTTTTACGAGCAGCACTTC.

The genes are TRBV30 and TRBJ2-2, with TRBD2 matching over 10 bases. CDR3 length equals 18 residues. Trimming cost V 0 bases and J 2 bases; bases outside gene matches: 9. Germline V gene data show CDR1 as GTSNPN and CDR2 as SVGIG (reference sequence). The CDR3 sequence: CAWSVWTSGLLNTGELFF. CDR3 nucleotide sequence: TGTGCCTGGAGTGTGTGGACTAGCGGACTACTTAACACCGGGGAGCTGTTTTTT.

This clonotype showed up just a few times. This could be a read error, since a much larger clone is one nucleotide away. The chain joins TRBV2 to TRBJ2-6; the match to TRBD1 covers 10 bases. The CDR3 is made up of 21 amino acids. The V and J ends lost 4 bases and 2 bases, in that order; junction bases with no gene match: 17. The germline V gene has CDR1 SNHLY and CDR2 FYNNEI. DNA for the CDR3: TGTGCCAGCAGTGGGGGAAAGACAGGGGGCGTTTCTGGCCCTGGGGCCAACGTCCTGACTTTC. The encoded protein is CASSGGKTGGVSGPGANVLTF.

This clonotype came up a few times. The rearrangement links TRBV6-1 to TRBJ2-1; D not resolved. The V end lost 4 bases, the J end lost 4 bases, and 11 bases lay between the germline ends. Germline V gives CDR1 MNHNS, CDR2 SASEGT. The CDR3 is 14 residues long. The CDR3 sequence: CASSVRLTYNEQFF. The CDR3 DNA reads TGTGCCAGCAGTGTTCGGCTCACGTACAATGAGCAGTTCTTC.

The J gene is TRBJ2-3, the V gene TRBV29-1; D might be TRBD1 (7 bases). The CDR3 loop spans 16 amino acids. Trimming shortened V by 8 bases and J by 1 base, and 22 bases separated the two germline ends. Germline CDR1 reads SQVTM; CDR2 reads ANQGSEA. CDR3 DNA: TGCAGCAGCACAGGAGGGACAGATGGAGGCACAGATACGCAGTATTTT. Translated, it gives CSSTGGTDGGTDTQYF.

This clonotype appeared a few times. V usage is TRBV20-1 and J usage is TRBJ1-6; a possible D gene is TRBD1 (5 bases). V was clipped by 1 base and J by 7 bases, with 8 bases between them. CDR1 is DFQATT and CDR2 is SNEGSKA in the germline V gene (reference sequence). This CDR3 contains 13 residues. CDR3 loop: CSARAGNNSPLHF. DNA for the CDR3: TGCAGTGCTAGAGCAGGGAACAATTCACCCCTCCACTTT.

The table lists this clonotype with a few counts. The gene calls are TRBV7-9 and TRBJ2-7, with D maybe TRBD1 (5 bases). Germline lookup yields CDR1 SEHNR and CDR2 FQNEAQ (reference sequence). The CDR3 sequence is 13 residues long. Between the trimmed V and J ends, which lost 4 bases and 5 bases, there was a span of 12 bases. The CDR3 spells CASSSVARDEQYF. CDR3 sequence (DNA): TGTGCCAGCAGCTCCGTAGCCAGGGACGAGCAGTACTTC.

Many counts were recorded for this clonotype. The chain carries TRBV5-5 and TRBJ2-7; D may be TRBD2 (6 bases). The CDR3 has 13 residues. CDR1 is SGHKS, CDR2 YYEKEE, per germline (reference sequence). Trimming removed 3 bases from V and 7 bases from J, with 14 bases in between. CDR3: CASSWGDRLEQYF. The CDR3 DNA sequence: TGTGCCAGCAGCTGGGGGGACCGGTTGGAGCAGTACTTC.

This clonotype was counted at least ten times. The V gene is TRBV28, the J gene TRBJ1-5; D is unresolved. This CDR3 comprises 15 residues. Germline V gene lookup returns CDR1 MDHEN and CDR2 SYDVKM. V gave up 1 base and J gave up 4 bases, with 11 bases separating them. CDR3 sequence reads: CASSLSLVGNQPQHF. As DNA, the CDR3 is TGTGCCAGCAGTTTATCGTTGGTGGGGAATCAGCCCCAGCATTTT.

In nucleotides, the CDR3 is TGTGCCAGCAGGCCTACAAGGTCCTACGAGCAGTACTTC. Its translation is CASRPTRSYEQYF. The chain recombines TRBV28 with TRBJ2-7; D gene unclear. CDR3 size: 13 residues. V lost 6 bases, J lost 1 base, and 10 bases lay in between. CDR1 is MDHEN, CDR2 SYDVKM, per germline.

The chain couples TRBV18 to TRBJ2-7; 7 bases align to TRBD1. The CDR3 has 17 amino acids. Germline assignment: CDR1 KGHSH and CDR2 LQKENI. V lost 1 base to trimming and J lost 3 bases; unmatched junction nucleotides: 12. This CDR3 is CASSPLTPLGGHYEQYF. The DNA of the CDR3 is TGTGCCAGCTCACCACTCACTCCTTTAGGGGGCCACTACGAGCAGTACTTC.